These 30 T cell receptor beta chains came from one sample sequenced in a study of PD-1 blockade in classical Hodgkin lymphoma. Each of the patients experienced relapse following autologous stem cell transplantation, and their brentuximab vedotin exposure differed. The assay was immunoSEQ multiplex PCR, and TCRdb's table has in-frame clones only and misses some. This sample has about 99,000 clones, with roughly 79% found just once. Sequenced here: peripheral blood mononuclear cells (PBMCs), sampled before the second cycle of nivolumab. Source of these receptors: a human donor with classical Hodgkin lymphoma.

In DNA form, the CDR3 reads TGTGCCAGAAGCTTGGTGGCTGGACATCACAACGATAGCAATCAGCCCCAGCATTTT. Its translation is CARSLVAGHHNDSNQPQHF. The chain is built from TRBV5-3 and TRBJ1-5, with a weak D call TRBD1 (5 bases). TRBV5-3 is an open reading frame whose function is uncertain. V was pared by 0 bases and J by 0 bases, with 19 bases between. The CDR3 runs 19 residues.

This chain uses TRBV18 with TRBJ1-4; D not resolved. Germline CDR1 is KGHSH and CDR2 is LQKENI. This CDR3 spans 16 amino acids. Between the trimmed V and J ends, which lost 3 bases and 5 bases, there was a span of 16 bases. This CDR3 reads CASSPLAGSLNEKLFF. Here the CDR3 DNA reads TGTGCCAGCTCACCGCTCGCGGGGTCGTTAAATGAAAAACTGTTTTTT.

The rearrangement links TRBV10-3 to TRBJ2-5; D is possibly TRBD1 (6 bases). The CDR3 covers 13 residues. Germline lookup yields CDR1 ENHRY and CDR2 SYGVKD. V gave up 4 bases and J gave up 3 bases, with 9 bases separating them. In DNA, the CDR3 is TGTGCCATCAGTGGACAGGAGGAAGAGACCCAGTACTTC. The encoded protein is CAISGQEEETQYF.

This chain connects TRBV10-3 to TRBJ1-1; possible D gene TRBD1, 6 bases. The V gene's germline CDR1 is ENHRY and CDR2 SYGVKD. The CDR3 length is 14 residues. The V end was cut by 6 bases, the J end by 1 base, with 12 bases between. The chain's CDR3 is CAISTKGQNTEAFF. The CDR3 nucleotides read TGTGCCATCAGCACTAAGGGACAGAACACTGAAGCTTTCTTT.

The J gene is TRBJ2-5, the V gene TRBV5-1; weak D call: TRBD1 (6 bases). Germline CDR1 is SGHRS and CDR2 is YFSETQ. V shed 1 base and J shed 2 bases, with 12 bases lying between them. This CDR3 has 15 residues. The CDR3 DNA reads TGCGCCAGCAGCTTGCAGGGACAACTACAAGAGACCCAGTACTTC. Its translation is CASSLQGQLQETQYF. Drawing the rest from reference TRBV5-1 and TRBJ2-5, the complete variable domain is KAGVTQTPRYLIKTRGQQVTLSCSPISGHRSVSWYQQTPGQGLQFLFEYFSETQRNKGNFPGRFSGRQFSNSRSEMNVSTLELGDSALYLCASSLQGQLQETQYFGPGTRLLVL.

CDR3 nucleotide sequence: TGTGCCAGCAGCTTCTGGGACAGGGCCTACAATGAGCAGTTCTTC. Translated, it gives CASSFWDRAYNEQFF. This chain links TRBV5-5 with TRBJ2-1, with TRBD1 identical over 9 bases. The CDR3 has 15 amino acids. The V segment lost 2 bases and the J segment 2 bases; nucleotides outside the gene matches: 2. Germline CDR1 is SGHKS and CDR2 is YYEKEE (reference sequence). The full variable domain, its missing parts supplied by reference TRBV5-5 and TRBJ2-1, is DAGVTQSPTHLIKTRGQQVTLRCSPISGHKSVSWYQQVLGQGPQFIFQYYEKEERGRGNFPDRFSARQFPNYSSELNVNALLLGDSALYLCASSFWDRAYNEQFFGPGTRLTVL.

This clone was counted between two and nine times. This chain joins TRBV2 and TRBJ2-1; 7 nucleotides line up with TRBD2. V trimming: 8 bases; J trimming: 15 bases; junction bases outside the gene matches: 16. The CDR3 totals 13 residues. Per the germline V gene, CDR1 is SNHLY and CDR2 is FYNNEI. This CDR3 reads CASSLKLSGVMFF. CDR3 DNA: TGTGCCAGCTCCTTGAAGTTAAGCGGGGTGATGTTCTTC.

This clone was detected only a few times. The rearrangement links TRBV20-1 to TRBJ1-1, with D uncertain. The CDR3 contains 11 residues. From germline, CDR1 is DFQATT and CDR2 SNEGSKA (reference sequence). V was shortened by 1 base and J by 7 bases, with 7 bases between the two germline ends. The CDR3 is CSARASDEAFF. DNA of the CDR3: TGCAGTGCTAGAGCCTCGGATGAAGCTTTCTTT.

V is TRBV2 and J is TRBJ2-7; TRBD1 might be the D (5 bases). The CDR3 length is 14 residues. Between the trimmed V and J ends, which lost 6 bases and 0 bases, there was a span of 12 bases. Germline values: CDR1 SNHLY, CDR2 FYNNEI. In DNA, the CDR3 is TGTGCCAGCAGACAAAGACAGATCTCCTACGAGCAGTACTTC. It is translated as CASRQRQISYEQYF.

This chain links TRBV9 with TRBJ2-7; 8 bases line up with TRBD2. The CDR3 loop spans 15 amino acids. The trim removed 0 bases at V and 7 bases at J, leaving 9 bases unmatched. The germline gives CDR1 SGDLS, CDR2 YYNGEE. DNA of the CDR3: TGTGCCAGCAGCGTAGGTGGAGCGGGAGTGGGAGAGCAGTACTTC. Translating gives CASSVGGAGVGEQYF.

The J gene is TRBJ1-1, the V gene TRBV7-6; D gene ambiguous. The V gene lost 4 bases and the J gene lost 1 base, with 7 bases spanning the gap. CDR1 and CDR2 (germline): SGHVS, FNYEAQ. CDR3 length: 13 amino acids. For the CDR3, the DNA is TGTGCCAGCAGCTCAGACTCGAACACTGAAGCTTTCTTT. It specifies CASSSDSNTEAFF.

This chain links TRBV19 with TRBJ1-2, with D unclear. The ends were cut back, 9 bases at V and 2 bases at J, with 13 bases in the middle. The CDR3 spans 13 residues. Germline V lookup: CDR1 LNHDA, CDR2 SQIVND (reference sequence). CDR3 sequence reads: CASRSGGNYGYTF. In DNA, the CDR3 is TGTGCCAGCCGTTCGGGTGGGAACTATGGCTACACCTTC.

This chain uses TRBV27 with TRBJ1-1; D not certain. V was shortened by 5 bases and J by 1 base, with 11 bases between the two germline ends. The CDR3 covers 14 residues. The germline gives CDR1 MNHEY, CDR2 SMNVEV (reference sequence). The DNA for the CDR3 is TGTGCCAGCAGTGCCCCCCCAGGGAACACTGAAGCTTTCTTT. As protein: CASSAPPGNTEAFF.

The chain has TRBV19 and TRBJ2-5, with 7 bases that match TRBD2. Germline-derived CDR1 and CDR2 are LNHDA and SQIVND (reference sequence). V dropped 7 bases and J dropped 5; count of bases not matched to a gene: 13. The CDR3 has 15 amino acids. The CDR3: CASTPGGGPFETQYF. Here the CDR3 DNA reads TGTGCCAGTACCCCCGGGGGAGGGCCGTTTGAGACCCAGTACTTC.

CDR3 coding DNA: TGCGCCAGCAGCTTGGACAGGAACACTGAAGCTTTCTTT. Translated, it gives CASSLDRNTEAFF. The chain is built from TRBV5-1 and TRBJ1-1; D is uncertain. The CDR3 consists of 13 residues. The germline gives CDR1 SGHRS, CDR2 YFSETQ. Trimming pared 0 bases from V and 1 base from J, leaving 4 bases between.

V is TRBV9 and J is TRBJ2-7, with D tentatively TRBD1 or TRBD2 (5 bases each). The CDR3 consists of 13 residues. Germline V gene sequence: CDR1 SGDLS, CDR2 YYNGEE. The V gene lost 1 base and the J gene lost 6 bases, with 11 bases spanning the gap. This CDR3 reads CASSVMGDGEQYF. The CDR3 nucleotides are TGTGCCAGCAGCGTAATGGGGGACGGCGAGCAGTACTTC.

The V and J genes are TRBV28 and TRBJ1-2; 7 nucleotides align to TRBD1. This CDR3 has 14 residues. J lost 8 bases, V lost 5 bases, and 11 bases had no gene match. The germline V gene encodes CDR1 MDHEN and CDR2 SYDVKM. This CDR3 is CASSPGTVRGGYTF. Here the CDR3 DNA reads TGTGCCAGCAGTCCCGGGACAGTCAGGGGGGGCTACACCTTC.

V gene TRBV10-3 combines with J gene TRBJ1-1; TRBD1 might be the D (5 bases). CDR1 and CDR2 from the germline V gene are ENHRY and SYGVKD. This CDR3 has 14 residues. Deletions cut 7 bases from V and 1 base from J, with 13 bases between. The chain's CDR3 is CAINLEGKNTEAFF. CDR3 bases: TGTGCCATCAATTTGGAGGGGAAGAACACTGAAGCTTTCTTT.

The V and J genes are TRBV6-1 and TRBJ1-1; TRBD1 matches at 9 bases. The CDR3 sequence is 17 residues long. The V gene end was trimmed by 3 bases and the J gene end by 4 bases; junction bases not matched to a gene: 12. Germline CDR1 reads MNHNS; CDR2 reads SASEGT. CDR3 residues: CASSDTGTGWSGTEAFF. The CDR3 bases are TGTGCCAGCAGTGACACCGGGACAGGGTGGAGTGGCACTGAAGCTTTCTTT.

This clone was counted a single time. V and J are TRBV6-1 and TRBJ2-7, with D possibly being TRBD1 or TRBD2 (5 bases each). Germline V gene sequence: CDR1 MNHNS, CDR2 SASEGT. V was clipped by 5 bases and J by 6 bases, with 20 bases between them. The CDR3 has 15 residues. The CDR3 DNA reads TGTGCCAGCAGTCCAGACCCGGGACCCTTTTCCGAGCAGTACTTC. This encodes CASSPDPGPFSEQYF.

The chain has TRBV9 and TRBJ1-2; unclear D gene. The CDR3 loop spans 13 amino acids. Trimming removed 0 bases from V and 4 bases from J, with 7 bases in between. In germline, CDR1 is SGDLS, CDR2 YYNGEE. The CDR3 bases are TGTGCCAGCAGCGTAGGGAACGGCTATGGCTACACCTTC. Its translation is CASSVGNGYGYTF.

The count of this clone is one. In DNA, the CDR3 is TGTGCCAGCAGCCCTGGGGGGGCGGCCATTAACGAGCAGTACTTC. This encodes CASSPGGAAINEQYF. This chain links TRBV7-9 with TRBJ2-7, with D perhaps matching TRBD2 (7 bases). From germline, CDR1 is SEHNR and CDR2 FQNEAQ (reference sequence). The CDR3 consists of 15 residues. V lost 5 bases, J lost 5 bases, and 19 bases lay in between.

The chain uses TRBV19 and TRBJ2-5; D is unresolved. The V end lost 4 bases, the J end lost 2 bases, and 14 bases lay between the germline ends. The CDR3 loop spans 15 amino acids. Germline loops: CDR1 LNHDA, CDR2 SQIVND (reference sequence). CDR3 bases: TGTGCCAGTAGTACCGCTCCCGGAGCTCAAGAGACCCAGTACTTC. Its protein product is CASSTAPGAQETQYF. The full variable domain, completed using reference TRBV19 and TRBJ2-5, is DGGITQSPKYLFRKEGQNVTLSCEQNLNHDAMYWYRQDPGQGLRLIYYSQIVNDFQKGDIAEGYSVSREKKESFPLTVTSAQKNPTAFYLCASSTAPGAQETQYFGPGTRLLVL.

This rearrangement joins TRBV7-9 to TRBJ1-2; D perhaps matches TRBD1 (5 bases). Germline loops: CDR1 SEHNR, CDR2 FQNEAQ (reference sequence). The V gene lost 4 bases and the J gene lost 2 bases, with 8 bases spanning the gap. CDR3 length equals 13 residues. The CDR3 here is CASSSGRNYGYTF. The CDR3 DNA sequence: TGTGCCAGCAGCTCGGGACGAAACTATGGCTACACCTTC.

A word on this clone: Germline is not matched at one junction end, which may reflect a read error. The chain combines TRBV11-2 with TRBJ2-3; D is unclear. This CDR3 spans 11 amino acids. The germline gives CDR1 SGHAT, CDR2 FQNNGV. In nucleotides, the CDR3 is TGTGCCAGCAGCCTAGATTATACGCAGTATTTT. This gives the protein CASSLDYTQYF.

This chain joins TRBV7-2 and TRBJ1-2, with D possibly matching TRBD1 (5 bases). The germline V and J ends were trimmed by 1 base and 4 bases, with 13 bases remaining between them. CDR3 length: 15 amino acids. Germline CDR1 and CDR2: SGHTA and FQGNSA. CDR3 sequence (DNA): TGTGCCAGCAGCTTAGGGCAGACAGTAAGCTATGGCTACACCTTC. Protein: CASSLGQTVSYGYTF.

The rearrangement links TRBV7-8 to TRBJ2-1, with D possibly being TRBD1 (6 bases). V shed 6 bases and J shed 10 bases, with 16 bases lying between them. CDR1 and CDR2 (germline): SGHVS, FQNEAQ. The CDR3 is 13 residues long. For the CDR3, the DNA is TGTGCCAGCAGGGGGGCCGGCTCTGCGGAGCAGTTCTTC. Translation gives CASRGAGSAEQFF.

The genes are TRBV7-2 and TRBJ2-1, with D possibly TRBD1 on 7 matching bases. Germline lookup yields CDR1 SGHTA and CDR2 FQGNSA. This CDR3 is built from 14 residues. V lost 5 bases, J lost 7 bases, and 15 bases lay in between. The chain's CDR3 is CASSRRGAGNEQFF. The CDR3 nucleotides are TGTGCCAGCAGCCGCAGGGGGGCGGGGAATGAGCAGTTCTTC.

The CDR3 coding sequence is TGCGCCAGCAGCTGGCCTAGCGGGAGTGCGCGGTACAATGAGCAGTTCTTC. Translation: CASSWPSGSARYNEQFF. The gene calls are TRBV5-1 and TRBJ2-1, with 10 bases that match TRBD2. CDR1 is SGHRS and CDR2 is YFSETQ in the germline V gene. The CDR3 is 17 amino acids. V gave up 3 bases and J gave up 4 bases; unmatched junction bases: 10.

The genes are TRBV9 and TRBJ1-2, with 9 bases fitting TRBD1. The germline CDR1 and CDR2 sequences are SGDLS and YYNGEE. J lost 4 bases, V lost 2 bases, and 9 bases had no gene match. The CDR3 is 16 amino acids. The CDR3 loop is CASSVALGTGLYGYTF. The CDR3 region has the DNA TGTGCCAGCAGCGTTGCCCTGGGGACAGGGCTCTATGGCTACACCTTC.